The rows below give T cell receptor beta chains drawn from one sample of a study of metastatic and nonmetastatic thyroid tumors. TCRdb re-called clones from the PCR reads using MiXCR. The repertoire holds over 50,000 clones, with 30% as singletons. Sequencing used blood. These receptors all come from a female donor with papillary thyroid cancer or a benign thyroid nodule (not recorded which). Some clones in this sample may be carry-over from other donors' samples. Each CDR3 is given with its conserved first and last residue. D genes are given only for firm matches. The size field is filled for only some rows; it gives once, few, many or a size class.

v_gene	d_gene	j_gene	abundance	CDR3nt	CDR3aa
TRBV2	NA	TRBJ2-1	NA	TGTGCCAGCAGTGAAAGGCAGGCTTACAATGAGCAGTTCTTC	CASSERQAYNEQFF
TRBV28	NA	TRBJ2-7	NA	TGTGCCAGCAGTTTATGGGGGGTCGAGCAGTACTTC	CASSLWGVEQYF
TRBV19	NA	TRBJ2-1	NA	TGTGCCAGTAACGGTCCTAGCTCCTACAATGAGCAGTTCTTC	CASNGPSSYNEQFF
TRBV5-1	NA	TRBJ2-1	NA	TGCGCCAGCAGCTTGGCCCGGGAGTTGAATGAGCAGTTCTTC	CASSLARELNEQFF
TRBV5-1	TRBD1	TRBJ2-3	NA	TGCGCCAGCAGCCGCGGACAGGGTGATGATACGCAGTATTTT	CASSRGQGDDTQYF
TRBV30	TRBD1	TRBJ1-2	NA	TGTGCCTGGAGCTCAGGGGGTGGCTACACCTTC	CAWSSGGGYTF
TRBV24-1	TRBD1	TRBJ2-1	medium-sized	TGTGCCACCAGTGACGCGGGACAGGGGACAAATGAGCAGTTCTTC	CATSDAGQGTNEQFF
TRBV19	TRBD1	TRBJ1-6	many	TGTGCCAGTAGGGTACAGGGGCCTAGCTCCTATAATTCACCCCTCCACTTT	CASRVQGPSSYNSPLHF
TRBV15	NA	TRBJ2-2	few	TGTGCCACCAGCAGAGAGGGCGACTCCACCGGGGAGCTGTTTTTT	CATSREGDSTGELFF
TRBV6-1	TRBD2	TRBJ2-7	few	TGTGCCATCACCACCATAGCGGGAGAATCCTACGAGCAGTACTTC	CAITTIAGESYEQYF
TRBV6-2/TRBV6-3	NA	TRBJ2-7	few	TGTGCCAGCAGTTACCAAGGGGGAGTGAGTCACGAGCAGTACTTC	CASSYQGGVSHEQYF
TRBV24-1	NA	TRBJ2-7	medium-sized	TGTGCCACCGGGGACGGGAGCTACGAGCAGTACTTC	CATGDGSYEQYF
TRBV5-5	NA	TRBJ2-7	NA	TGTGCCAGCAGCTTCAGGCACGAGCAGTACTTC	CASSFRHEQYF
TRBV19	NA	TRBJ2-6	few	TGTGCCAGTACCCCCGTGAATTCTGGGGCCAACGTCCTGACTTTC	CASTPVNSGANVLTF
TRBV5-1	NA	TRBJ1-3	many	TGCGCCAGCAGCTTATGGGGGGAAGGAAACACCATATATTTT	CASSLWGEGNTIYF
TRBV12-3/TRBV12-4	NA	TRBJ1-6	NA	TGTGCCAGCAGTCAACAGGAATTTTCACCCCTCCACTTT	CASSQQEFSPLHF
TRBV5-5	TRBD1	TRBJ1-1	many	TGTGCCACCTCTAGGGGGCCGAACACTGAAGCTTTCTTT	CATSRGPNTEAFF
TRBV11-3	TRBD2	TRBJ2-2	NA	TGTGCCAGCAGCCTACTAGCGGGGGTGAACACCGGGGAGCTGTTTTTT	CASSLLAGVNTGELFF
TRBV20-1	NA	TRBJ2-2	many	TGCAGTGCTAGAGATATGAGCGTTAAGAACACCGGGGAGCTGTTTTTT	CSARDMSVKNTGELFF
TRBV19	TRBD1	TRBJ1-1	NA	TGTGCCAGTAGTACCCGGGACAGGAGGTTTAACACTGAAGCTTTCTTT	CASSTRDRRFNTEAFF
TRBV20-1	TRBD2	TRBJ2-2	many	TGCAGTGCTACCCACCCGGGACTAGCCGGGGAGCTGTTTTTT	CSATHPGLAGELFF
TRBV27	NA	TRBJ2-2	NA	TGTGCCAGCAGTTTAAGCTTAGGGACTTCTAACACCGGGGAGCTGTTTTTT	CASSLSLGTSNTGELFF
TRBV3-1	TRBD1	TRBJ2-7	NA	TGTGCCAGCAGCCCCGGGACAGGGGCCTACGAGCAGTACTTC	CASSPGTGAYEQYF
TRBV30	NA	TRBJ1-2	NA	TGTGCCTCATCATCGAGTCGTGGCTACACCTTC	CASSSSRGYTF
TRBV12-3/TRBV12-4	NA	TRBJ2-1	few	TGTGCCAGCAGTTTAATACTGCCCCCTGAGCAGTTCTTC	CASSLILPPEQFF
TRBV4-1	TRBD2	TRBJ2-5	NA	TGCGCCAGCAGCTTAGGGGGACTAGCGCGAGAGACCCAGTACTTC	CASSLGGLARETQYF
TRBV10-3	NA	TRBJ1-1	few	TGTGCCATCAGTGAGTCTGGCAGTCCGAACACTGAAGCTTTCTTT	CAISESGSPNTEAFF
TRBV6-1	NA	TRBJ1-3	few	TGTGCCAGCAGTAAACAGGTCTGGAGAAACACCATATATTTT	CASSKQVWRNTIYF
TRBV19	TRBD1	TRBJ1-1	few	TGTGCCAGTAGTATGGACAGGGCAGGAGTAGCTTTCTTT	CASSMDRAGVAFF
TRBV30	NA	TRBJ2-7	once	TGTGCCTGGAGTGGCCAGGGCCTATCTTACGAGCAGTACTTC	CAWSGQGLSYEQYF
TRBV18	NA	TRBJ2-3	NA	TGTGCCAGCTCATCCTCGACAGATACGCAGTATTTT	CASSSSTDTQYF
TRBV19	TRBD1	TRBJ1-6	many	TGTGCCAGTACCCCGACAGGGGGCAGAAATTCACCCCTCCACTTT	CASTPTGGRNSPLHF
TRBV5-1	TRBD1	TRBJ1-2	NA	TGCGCCAGCAGCTTGGAGTATTTAGGGGGCCGAGACTATGGCTACACCTTC	CASSLEYLGGRDYGYTF
TRBV19	TRBD1	TRBJ2-1	NA	TGTGCCAGTAGTCTGGACAGGGGGGCTTATTACAATGAGCAGTTCTTC	CASSLDRGAYYNEQFF
TRBV24-1	NA	TRBJ2-7	NA	TGTGCCACCAGTTCCGGATCCTACGAGCAGTACTTC	CATSSGSYEQYF
TRBV9	NA	TRBJ1-1	many	TGTGCCAGCAGCGAAAATAGGGGGTCGACTGAAGCTTTCTTT	CASSENRGSTEAFF
TRBV6-1	NA	TRBJ2-5	NA	TGTGCCAGCAGAGAGAAGGGGCGTCAAGAGACCCAGTACTTC	CASREKGRQETQYF
TRBV7-9	TRBD1	TRBJ1-2	NA	TGTGCCAGCAGATCGACAGGGGCGGACGGCTACACCTTC	CASRSTGADGYTF
TRBV20-1	TRBD2	TRBJ2-7	NA	TGCAGTGCTAGGTTAGCGGGGGCCCCTAGAGAGCAGTACTTC	CSARLAGAPREQYF
TRBV7-6	NA	TRBJ1-4	NA	TGTGCCAGCAGCTTAGGGAGAGACCCTATCGAAAAACTGTTCTTT	CASSLGRDPIEKLFF
TRBV9	NA	TRBJ1-1	many	TGTGCCAGCAGCAAATTGGTTGGCGGAAACACTGAAGCTTTCTTT	CASSKLVGGNTEAFF
TRBV6-1	NA	TRBJ1-6	NA	TGTGCCAGCAGTCAGAGGACAGACTATAATTCACCCCTCCACTTT	CASSQRTDYNSPLHF
TRBV19	TRBD1	TRBJ2-7	NA	TGTGCCAGTAGTATATCCGGACAGGTGACCTACGAGCAGTACTTC	CASSISGQVTYEQYF
TRBV30	TRBD1	TRBJ1-3	few	TGTGCCTGGAGTCGGACAGGGGCAGATGGAAACACCATATATTTT	CAWSRTGADGNTIYF
TRBV28	NA	TRBJ1-1	few	TGTGCCAGCAGGCTATGGGGGCAGAACACTGAAGCTTTCTTT	CASRLWGQNTEAFF
TRBV6-1	TRBD2	TRBJ2-7	NA	TGTGCCAGCAGTGCGGGGGGTTACGAGCAGTACTTC	CASSAGGYEQYF
TRBV27	NA	TRBJ1-6	NA	TGTGCCAGCAGTTGGTCGGCAGATAATTCACCCCTCCACTTT	CASSWSADNSPLHF
TRBV6-2/TRBV6-3	TRBD1	TRBJ2-7	medium-sized	TGTGCCAGCAGTTGGGAGGACAGGGGAGCCTACGAGCAGTACTTC	CASSWEDRGAYEQYF
TRBV30	TRBD2	TRBJ2-7	NA	TGTGCCTGGAGTATAACTAGCGGGGCCTACGAGCAGTACTTC	CAWSITSGAYEQYF
TRBV20-1	TRBD1	TRBJ2-7	NA	TGCAGTGCGGACCGGGACAGGGGCGATCCAACCACCTACGAGCAGTACTTC	CSADRDRGDPTTYEQYF
TRBV12-3/TRBV12-4	NA	TRBJ2-3	NA	TGTGCCAGCAGTTTATATGTCTGGACGAACACAGATACGCAGTATTTT	CASSLYVWTNTDTQYF
TRBV12-3/TRBV12-4	TRBD1	TRBJ2-5	NA	TGTGCCAGCAGCTCAAACAGGGGAGTACGAGAGACCCAGTACTTC	CASSSNRGVRETQYF
TRBV6-1	NA	TRBJ2-7	few	TGTGCCAGCAGTGAAGGGTGGTTAAACCCGGACTACGAGCAGTACTTC	CASSEGWLNPDYEQYF
TRBV6-1	TRBD2	TRBJ2-1	few	TGTGCCAGCAAACGGCTAGCGGGAGGCAATGAGCAGTTCTTC	CASKRLAGGNEQFF